This T cell receptor beta chain was sequenced for a study of OX40 agonist ivuxolimab in advanced cancers. Overall study context: Clinicians treated patients with ivuxolimab, an agonistic anti-OX40 (CD134) antibody.

The CDR3 sequence is 14 residues long. The J segment lost 4 bases and the V segment lost 6 bases, leaving 10 bases of the junction unmatched. CDR1 and CDR2 (germline): SQVTM, ANQGSEA. A word on this clone: Antigen specificity is unknown.

Overall study results and limits: The study observed clonal expansion of CD4+ and CD8+ blood T cells by week 6 at 0.1 to 3.0 mg/kg.

Produced via immunoSEQ multiplex PCR; TCRdb's table is partial and in-frame only. The table lists about 64,000 clones, about 91% of them singletons. The clonotype was recovered from an adult with an advanced solid tumor such as melanoma, head and neck, liver or kidney cancer. The chain recombines TRBV29-1 with TRBJ2-7, with 9 bases that match TRBD2. The specimen was CD4+ or CD8+ T cells sorted from blood, collected in a trial of the OX40 agonist ivuxolimab. The CDR3, as DNA: TGCAGCGTGGTTAGCGGGGGCCCTTTGTACGAGCAGTACTTC. Translating it yields CSVVSGGPLYEQYF.